The sequence of this T cell receptor beta chain was determined in a study of T cells in women clearing cervical HPV infection. Study-wide background: Cases were women with histologically confirmed HPV16-related CIN3 or worse, including 2 invasive cancers.

Prevalent HPV16 infections were excluded; only incident single HPV16 infections included. On this clone itself: The read is 3 residues too short to cover the CDR3 end, so that end is filled in from the germline J gene.

Measured with immunoSEQ multiplex PCR; TCRdb has only the in-frame clones, and not every one. The listing records about 30,000 clones. Germline lookup yields CDR1 MGHDK and CDR2 SYGVNS. Trimming took 5 bases from V and 5 from J; bases not matched to a gene: 11. The CDR3 has 15 residues. This TCR was sampled from a woman aged 18 to 69 with a cervical HPV16 infection that either progressed to CIN3+ or cleared (not recorded which). The chain uses TRBV25-1 and TRBJ2-7; 8 bases match TRBD1. Sequenced material: blood buffy coat. Incomplete CDR3 DNA: TGTGCCAGCAGTCCGACCTGGACAGGGAGCGACGAG. As protein: CASSPTWTGSDE. The entire CDR3 protein reads CASSPTWTGSDEQYF.